One sample yielded the 9 T cell receptor beta chains listed below, sequenced in a study of graft-versus-host responses after intestinal transplantation. This table comes from immunoSEQ multiplex PCR, and its TCRdb copy is limited to in-frame clones, with some not included. Of roughly 25,000 clones detected, just under 95% appear once; the ten largest clones hold nearly 0.85%. The starting material was PBMCs, obtained approximately 32 days after intestinal transplant. These receptors all stem from a human patient who received an intestinal transplant, so some T cells may come from the graft donor.

The chain has TRBV10-2 and TRBJ2-1; 12 positions agree with TRBD2. The germline CDR1 and CDR2 sequences are WSHSY and SAAADI. The V segment lost 2 bases and the J segment 9 bases; nucleotides outside the gene matches: 11. CDR3 length equals 17 residues. CDR3 nucleotides: TGCGCCAGCAGTGAGCGGCCGCCTAGCGGGAGGGCCGGTGAGCAGTTCTTC. Translating gives CASSERPPSGRAGEQFF.

The J gene is TRBJ1-1, the V gene TRBV4-1, with TRBD1 matching over 8 bases. J gave up 4 bases and V 4 bases, and 5 bases lay outside the gene matches. The CDR3 is 14 amino acids. Germline V gives CDR1 MGHRA, CDR2 YSYEKL. The CDR3 DNA is TGCGCCAGCAGCCCAGGACAGGGAGGCACTGAAGCTTTCTTT. This sequence encodes CASSPGQGGTEAFF.

Only one count was recorded for this clone. V and J are TRBV4-3 and TRBJ1-1; D unresolved. V shed 2 bases and J shed 4 bases, with 14 bases lying between them. Germline CDR1 and CDR2: LGHNA and YSLEER. This CDR3 has 15 amino acids. The DNA for the CDR3 is TGCGCCAGCAGCCAACTTCTCAGACGGGTCACTGAAGCTTTCTTT. Its translation is CASSQLLRRVTEAFF.

This rearrangement joins TRBV28 to TRBJ2-3; D remains unclear. The germline gives CDR1 MDHEN, CDR2 SYDVKM. This CDR3 contains 13 residues. The V end was cut by 3 bases, the J end by 5 bases, with 9 bases between. The CDR3 bases are TGTGCCAGCAGTTTTTTTTCTGGAGATACGCAGTATTTT. Protein: CASSFFSGDTQYF.

V gene TRBV18 combines with J gene TRBJ1-5; weak D call: TRBD1 (5 bases). V was clipped by 3 bases and J by 7 bases, with 16 bases between them. CDR1 KGHSH and CDR2 LQKENI come from the germline V gene. CDR3 size: 15 residues. CDR3 in amino acids: CASSPRGEEGQPQHF. In DNA, the CDR3 is TGTGCCAGCTCACCCCGTGGGGAAGAGGGGCAGCCCCAGCATTTT.

V is TRBV4-1 and J is TRBJ2-7; D is ambiguous. The CDR3 spans 15 residues. V lost 0 bases, J lost 4 bases, and 13 bases lay in between. Looked up from germline, CDR1 is MGHRA and CDR2 is YSYEKL. CDR3 sequence (DNA): TGCGCCAGCAGCCAAGATCCCGGGTCAGCTTACGAGCAGTACTTC. This encodes CASSQDPGSAYEQYF.

This clone was recorded a few times. The chain links TRBV27 to TRBJ1-5; D not certain. Between the trimmed V and J ends, which lost 1 base and 7 bases, there was a span of 11 bases. The CDR3 has 14 amino acids. Germline CDR1 is MNHEY and CDR2 is SMNVEV (reference sequence). CDR3 loop: CASSLYRGEQPQHF. In nucleotides, the CDR3 is TGTGCCAGCAGTTTATATCGGGGTGAGCAGCCCCAGCATTTT.

V is TRBV7-9 and J is TRBJ2-2, with 7 bases identical to TRBD1. The V gene's germline CDR1 is SEHNR and CDR2 FQNEAQ (reference sequence). V dropped 1 base and J dropped 3; count of bases not matched to a gene: 8. The CDR3 runs 17 residues. CDR3 amino acids: CASSLDPGQVYTGELFF. Here the CDR3 DNA reads TGTGCCAGCAGCTTAGACCCCGGACAGGTCTACACCGGGGAGCTGTTTTTT.

This clone was counted once. The rearrangement joins TRBV27 to TRBJ2-7, with TRBD2 as a possible D gene (6 bases). V was shortened by 5 bases and J by 2 bases, with 19 bases between the two germline ends. Germline V gene data show CDR1 as MNHEY and CDR2 as SMNVEV (reference sequence). This CDR3 comprises 16 residues. CDR3 coding DNA: TGTGCCAGCAGTGCCCCGCTGGACTACGTGGCCTACGAGCAGTACTTC. It codes for CASSAPLDYVAYEQYF.